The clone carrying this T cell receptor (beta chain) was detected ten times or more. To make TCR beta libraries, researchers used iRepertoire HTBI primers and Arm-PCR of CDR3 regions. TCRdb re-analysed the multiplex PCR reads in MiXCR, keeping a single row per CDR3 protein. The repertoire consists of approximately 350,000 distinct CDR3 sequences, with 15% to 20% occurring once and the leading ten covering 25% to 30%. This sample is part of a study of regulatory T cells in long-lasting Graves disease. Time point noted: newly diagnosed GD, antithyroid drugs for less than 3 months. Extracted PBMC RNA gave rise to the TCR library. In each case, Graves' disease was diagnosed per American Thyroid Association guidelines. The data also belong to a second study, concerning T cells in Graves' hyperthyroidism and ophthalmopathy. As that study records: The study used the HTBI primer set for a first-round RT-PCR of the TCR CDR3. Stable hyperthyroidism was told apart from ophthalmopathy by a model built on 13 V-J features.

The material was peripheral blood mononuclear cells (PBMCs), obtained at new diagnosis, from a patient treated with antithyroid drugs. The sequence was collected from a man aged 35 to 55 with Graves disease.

The CDR3 loop reads CASRKQQGQETQYF. CDR3 nucleotides: TGTGCCAGCAGGAAACAACAGGGGCAAGAGACCCAGTACTTC. The chain uses TRBV28 and TRBJ2-5; 7 nucleotides agree with TRBD1. V shed 6 bases, J shed 2 bases, and the junction held 6 bases outside the gene matches. The germline gives CDR1 MDHEN, CDR2 SYDVKM. CDR3 length equals 14 residues.